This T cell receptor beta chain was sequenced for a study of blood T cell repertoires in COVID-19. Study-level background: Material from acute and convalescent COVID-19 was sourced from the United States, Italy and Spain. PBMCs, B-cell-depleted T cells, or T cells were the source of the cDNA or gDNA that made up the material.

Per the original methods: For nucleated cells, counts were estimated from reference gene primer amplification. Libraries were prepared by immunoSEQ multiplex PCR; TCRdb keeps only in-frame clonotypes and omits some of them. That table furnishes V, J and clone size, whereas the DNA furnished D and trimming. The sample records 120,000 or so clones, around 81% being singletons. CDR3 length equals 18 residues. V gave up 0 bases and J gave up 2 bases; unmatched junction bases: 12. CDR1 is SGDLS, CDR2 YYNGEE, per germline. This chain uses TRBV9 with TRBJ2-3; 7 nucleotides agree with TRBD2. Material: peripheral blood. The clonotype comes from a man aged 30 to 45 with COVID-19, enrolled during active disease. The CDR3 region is CASSVATGTNTITDTQYF. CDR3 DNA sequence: TGTGCCAGCAGCGTAGCTACCGGGACTAACACAATCACAGATACGCAGTATTTT.